This T cell receptor beta chain was found in a study of shared clonotypes between healthy human individuals. Whole-study findings and limits: Rarefaction demonstrated incomplete sorted-subset sequencing despite large depth.

Concerning this clone: Its antigen is unknown.

The assay ran at deep level. Sorted-subset replicate PCRs used around 0.2 ug DNA, about 30,000 T cell genomes. TCRdb's copy holds only in-frame clones and misses some; the assay was immunoSEQ multiplex PCR. The repertoire includes over a million clones, around 74% of them detected once, and roughly 1.4% sits in the top ten. The sequencing sample was made of memory CD4+ T cells sorted from blood. Subset described: CD45RA-negative fraction. The sequence was obtained from a man younger than 35 in good health.

The CDR3 spells CASSLGDRGPNGYTF. CDR3 nucleotide sequence: TGCGCCAGCAGCTTGGGCGACAGGGGGCCCAATGGCTACACCTTC. This chain connects TRBV5-1 to TRBJ1-2, with 10 positions matching TRBD1. CDR3 length: 15 amino acids. Germline V gene data show CDR1 as SGHRS and CDR2 as YFSETQ. V lost 0 bases, J lost 6 bases, and 5 bases stayed unmatched.